This entry concerns a single TCR beta chain. Germline V CDR1 and CDR2: MDHEN, SYDVKM. The CDR3 consists of 15 residues. V shed 7 bases, J shed 7 bases, and the junction held 12 bases outside the gene matches. These data come from a study of blood T cell repertoires in COVID-19. Whole-study context: The study drew acute and convalescent COVID-19 samples from the United States, Italy and Spain.

Clones were sequenced by immunoSEQ multiplex PCR, and TCRdb holds only the in-frame ones, with some missing. The table has tens of thousands of clones, approximately 90% seen once. The TCR sequence derives from a human donor in a cohort sampled during active COVID-19. Sequencing was carried out using peripheral blood. This rearrangement joins TRBV28 to TRBJ2-1; TRBD1 matches 8 bases. The CDR3 loop is CASTTIGQGKNEQFF. The DNA of the CDR3 is TGTGCCAGCACCACAATCGGACAGGGCAAGAATGAGCAGTTCTTC.